This T cell receptor beta chain was documented in a study of blood T cells in healthy people across ages. This CDR3 has 15 residues. The V gene's germline CDR1 is SGHAT and CDR2 FQNNGV. Isolation per sample recovered at least 6 million PBMCs. A second PCR, run for about 7 to 11 cycles, used a sample-barcoded 5' primer plus a J-beta primer mix. One entry per CDR3 protein results from TCRdb running MiXCR on the 5' RACE reads. The repertoire includes over 1,200,000 distinct CDR3 sequences, 55% to 75% of them detected once, and about 6.3% sits in the top ten. The sequence derives from a man in his late teens or twenties in good health. The chain joins TRBV11-2 to TRBJ2-4; D tentatively reads TRBD1 or TRBD2 (5 bases each). The end of the DNA fits TRBJ2-7 better, so the J call may be wrong. Input material: blood. The CDR3 bases are TGTGCCAGCAGCTCTGGGGCGGGTGGCCAGTACGAGCAGTACTTC. This translates into CASSSGAGGQYEQYF.